This entry lists 27 T cell receptor beta chains sequenced from one sample in a study of control samples from healthy donors and cancer patients. Sequencing was performed with immunoSEQ multiplex PCR; in TCRdb, only in-frame clones are kept and a portion is missing. The table shows approximately 230,000 clones, with 82% occurring only once. The sample comprised PBMCs. These receptor sequences come from an older woman with lung cancer.

The gene calls are TRBV2 and TRBJ1-5, with 8 bases lining up with TRBD1. J was trimmed by 2 bases and V by 4 bases; bases with no gene match: 4. Germline loops: CDR1 SNHLY, CDR2 FYNNEI. The CDR3 length is 15 residues. The CDR3 region has the DNA TGTGCCAGCAGTGTCCAGGGGGCAGGCAATCAGCCCCAGCATTTT. Encoded protein: CASSVQGAGNQPQHF.

The rearrangement joins TRBV4-1 to TRBJ2-7, with TRBD2 matching 8 bases. Per germline, CDR1 MGHRA and CDR2 YSYEKL. The CDR3 extends over 17 amino acids. The trim removed 4 bases at V and 3 bases at J, leaving 14 bases unmatched. Here the CDR3 reads CASSPSLSGGDLYEQYF. CDR3 coding DNA: TGCGCCAGCAGCCCGTCGTTAAGCGGGGGCGACCTCTACGAGCAGTACTTC.

The rearrangement links TRBV2 to TRBJ1-1; no reliable D call. V lost 1 base and J lost 1, with 4 bases in between. This CDR3 is 13 amino acids long. Germline V gives CDR1 SNHLY, CDR2 FYNNEI. DNA for the CDR3: TGTGCCAGCAGTGAAGGGGGGAACACTGAAGCTTTCTTT. Translated: CASSEGGNTEAFF.

V gene TRBV23-1 combines with J gene TRBJ1-5, with a tentative D call TRBD1 (5 bases). TRBV23-1 is classed as an ORF, of uncertain function. This CDR3 is 10 amino acids long. V was trimmed by 11 bases and J by 6 bases, leaving 8 bases between them. The DNA for the CDR3 is TGCGCCGGGGCCCTTCAGCCCCAGCATTTT. Amino acids: CAGALQPQHF.

This chain links TRBV18 with TRBJ2-7; the D call may be TRBD1 or TRBD2 (6 bases each). The V gene lost 3 bases and the J gene lost 1 base, with 16 bases spanning the gap. The CDR3 spans 16 residues. The V gene's germline CDR1 is KGHSH and CDR2 LQKENI. CDR3 amino acids: CASSPYLGGESYEQYF. CDR3 sequence (DNA): TGTGCCAGCTCACCCTATCTGGGGGGCGAGTCCTACGAGCAGTACTTC.

The chain employs TRBV28 and TRBJ2-1, with 8 bases identical to TRBD2. In germline, CDR1 is MDHEN, CDR2 SYDVKM. The CDR3 contains 12 residues. V was pared by 8 bases and J by 6 bases, with 3 bases of the junction left unmatched. The CDR3 DNA follows: TGTGCCAGCGCCGGGAGGGCCAATGAGCAGTTCTTC. Its translation is CASAGRANEQFF.

The chain recombines TRBV5-1 with TRBJ2-3, with 8 bases fitting TRBD2. Trimming cost V 10 bases and J 1 base; bases outside gene matches: 5. Germline-derived CDR1 and CDR2 are SGHRS and YFSETQ. The CDR3 sequence is 13 residues long. The CDR3 protein is CARNGGGTDTQYF. CDR3 nucleotide sequence: TGCGCCCGCAACGGGGGGGGCACAGATACGCAGTATTTT.

The V and J genes are TRBV3-1 (or the pseudogene TRBV3-2) and TRBJ2-1, with 8 bases fitting TRBD2. J was trimmed by 9 bases and V by 4 bases; bases with no gene match: 8. CDR1 is LGHDT and CDR2 is YNNKEL in the germline V gene (reference sequence). The CDR3 has 14 residues. The CDR3 loop reads CASSPRGGTLEQFF. CDR3 in DNA: TGTGCCAGCAGCCCCCGGGGGGGAACACTTGAGCAGTTCTTC.

This chain uses TRBV6-5 with TRBJ2-4; D is unclear. The germline V and J ends were trimmed by 4 bases and 0 bases, with 10 bases remaining between them. This CDR3 region has 15 residues. The germline V gene encodes CDR1 MNHEY and CDR2 SVGAGI. This CDR3 reads CASSSQAVAKNIQYF. The CDR3 bases are TGTGCCAGCAGTTCCCAGGCCGTAGCCAAAAACATTCAGTACTTC.

As DNA, the CDR3 is TGTGCCAGCAGGTTTGGCCCGGCACCCCTCCACTTT. The encoded protein is CASRFGPAPLHF. The chain is built from TRBV12-3 or TRBV12-4 and TRBJ1-6; D unresolved. V was cut by 6 bases and J by 11 bases, with 11 bases left in between. This CDR3 comprises 12 residues.

The genes are TRBV19 and TRBJ1-6, with TRBD1 matching 8 bases. V was clipped by 6 bases and J by 8 bases; unmatched bases: 6. Germline-derived CDR1 and CDR2 are LNHDA and SQIVND (reference sequence). This CDR3 contains 14 residues. CDR3 in amino acids: CASRLQGGDSPLHF. CDR3 nucleotide sequence: TGTGCCAGTAGGCTACAGGGGGGCGATTCACCCCTCCACTTT.

The J gene is TRBJ1-6, the V gene TRBV30; D is perhaps TRBD1 (6 bases). The ends were cut back, 8 bases at V and 5 bases at J, with 16 bases in the middle. The CDR3 runs to 14 residues. Germline assignment: CDR1 GTSNPN and CDR2 SVGIG (reference sequence). The CDR3 DNA sequence: TGTGCCCTGGGGGCAGGGTTTAATAATTCACCCCTCCACTTT. As protein: CALGAGFNNSPLHF.

V is TRBV12-3 or TRBV12-4 and J is TRBJ2-1; 8 nucleotides match TRBD1. This CDR3 is 13 amino acids long. V lost 5 bases, J lost 15 bases, and 12 bases stayed unmatched. DNA of the CDR3: TGTGCCAGCAGTCCGACAGGGGATGCGGGGCGGTTCTTC. Its translation is CASSPTGDAGRFF.

V gene TRBV4-1 combines with J gene TRBJ2-1, with D unresolved. Between the trimmed V and J ends, which lost 1 base and 0 bases, there was a span of 13 bases. This CDR3 is 17 amino acids long. Germline CDR1 is MGHRA and CDR2 is YSYEKL. The CDR3 coding sequence is TGCGCCAGCAGCCAAGGTGCACCCCCGAGCTCCTACAATGAGCAGTTCTTC. Its translation: CASSQGAPPSSYNEQFF.

This clone turned up a few times. This chain connects TRBV10-2 to TRBJ1-5; no definite D call. Looked up from germline, CDR1 is WSHSY and CDR2 is SAAADI. Trimming took 7 bases from V and 1 from J, leaving 11 bases between them. This CDR3 is 14 amino acids long. The CDR3 DNA reads as TGCGCCAGCACTGCCACGGACAGCAATCAGCCCCAGCATTTT. It specifies CASTATDSNQPQHF.

The V call is TRBV10-3, the J call TRBJ2-1; TRBD2 agrees at 10 bases. This CDR3 comprises 15 residues. Germline CDR1 reads ENHRY; CDR2 reads SYGVKD. V gave up 4 bases and J gave up 4 bases; unmatched junction bases: 4. The CDR3 here is CAISATTSGYNEQFF. CDR3 nucleotides: TGTGCCATCAGTGCCACGACTAGCGGGTACAATGAGCAGTTCTTC.

In nucleotides, the CDR3 is TGTGCCAGCAGTGAATTAGGGCAGTCCTACGAGCAGTACTTC. Amino acid sequence: CASSELGQSYEQYF. The J gene is TRBJ2-7, the V gene TRBV6-1; D ambiguous. V lost 2 bases and J 1 base, leaving 9 bases between the germline ends. This CDR3 is built from 14 residues. Germline CDR1 and CDR2: MNHNS and SASEGT.

The V and J genes are TRBV27 and TRBJ2-3; the D is unclear. V was trimmed by 6 bases and J by 2 bases, leaving 18 bases between them. CDR3 length: 16 residues. Germline loops: CDR1 MNHEY, CDR2 SMNVEV (reference sequence). DNA for the CDR3: TGTGCCAGCAGCCTCTCTACTTGGCCGTACACAGATACGCAGTATTTT. Translation gives CASSLSTWPYTDTQYF.

The V call is TRBV11-3, the J call TRBJ1-1, with 9 bases fitting TRBD1. J was trimmed by 12 bases and V by 1 base; bases with no gene match: 12. The germline CDR1 and CDR2 sequences are SGHNT and YENEEA. The CDR3 extends over 15 amino acids. The CDR3 nucleotides are TGTGCCAGCAGCTTAGGACAGGGGGTCCCAACCCCGACTTTCTTT. It yields the protein CASSLGQGVPTPTFF.

The V and J genes are TRBV24-1 and TRBJ2-7; 9 nucleotides match TRBD1. The CDR3 has 13 residues. V shed 9 bases, J shed 5 bases, and the junction held 7 bases outside the gene matches. From germline, CDR1 is KGHDR and CDR2 SFDVKD. The CDR3 loop reads CATAGTGSDEQYF. CDR3 sequence (DNA): TGTGCCACCGCCGGGACAGGGAGCGACGAGCAGTACTTC.

This chain links TRBV5-1 with TRBJ1-1; TRBD1 matches at 12 bases. The trim removed 4 bases at V and 4 bases at J, leaving 11 bases unmatched. This CDR3 is built from 17 residues. Germline CDR1 SGHRS, CDR2 YFSETQ. CDR3 DNA: TGCGCCAGCAGCCGAACCGGGACAGGGGGCGTCGGCACTGAAGCTTTCTTT. Translating it yields CASSRTGTGGVGTEAFF.

This chain uses TRBV6-5 with TRBJ2-7, with 8 positions matching TRBD1. This CDR3 region has 14 residues. Germline-derived CDR1 and CDR2 are MNHEY and SVGAGI. Trimming cost V 6 bases and J 3 bases; bases outside gene matches: 7. CDR3 in DNA: TGTGCCAGCAGGAGACAGGGGCTCGGCTACGAGCAGTACTTC. Residues: CASRRQGLGYEQYF.

The CDR3 loop is CATSRDRGAEYF. Here the CDR3 DNA reads TGTGCCACCAGCAGAGACAGGGGGGCGGAGTACTTC. The chain carries TRBV15 and TRBJ2-7; the D gene is possibly TRBD1 (7 bases). The V gene lost 0 bases and the J gene lost 11 bases, with 11 bases spanning the gap. The germline CDR1 and CDR2 sequences are LNHNV and YYDKDF (reference sequence). The CDR3 is made up of 12 amino acids. Filled out from reference TRBV15 and TRBJ2-7, the complete variable domain reads DAMVIQNPRYQVTQFGKPVTLSCSQTLNHNVMYWYQQKSSQAPKLLFHYYDKDFNNEADTPDNFQSRRPNTSFCFLDIRSPGLGDTAMYLCATSRDRGAEYFGPGTRLTVT.

This clone has only a few counts. This chain connects TRBV5-1 to TRBJ2-1; 9 nucleotides align to TRBD2. The CDR3 is made up of 15 amino acids. Germline trimming cut 0 bases from V and 7 bases from J; bases unmatched to any gene: 5. The germline CDR1 and CDR2 sequences are SGHRS and YFSETQ. The CDR3 DNA follows: TGCGCCAGCAGCTTGGGAGGGACTAGCCCGAATGAGCAGTTCTTC. The encoded protein is CASSLGGTSPNEQFF.

The CDR3 spells CASATGFDGYTF. CDR3 coding DNA: TGTGCCAGCGCGACAGGGTTCGATGGCTACACCTTC. This chain joins TRBV2 and TRBJ1-2; 7 bases agree with TRBD1. Germline-derived CDR1 and CDR2 are SNHLY and FYNNEI. This CDR3 comprises 12 residues. The V segment lost 8 bases and the J segment 6 bases; nucleotides outside the gene matches: 6.

In this sample, this clone turned up a few times. This chain joins TRBV2 and TRBJ2-1; 11 nucleotides line up with TRBD2. The CDR3 extends over 15 amino acids. The germline V gene has CDR1 SNHLY and CDR2 FYNNEI. The trim removed 8 bases at V and 7 bases at J, leaving 10 bases unmatched. In nucleotides, the CDR3 is TGTGCCAGCCTACAACTAGCGGGAGTTTGGAATGAGCAGTTCTTC. Translation gives CASLQLAGVWNEQFF.

The chain couples TRBV19 to TRBJ2-2, with 7 positions matching TRBD1. Germline CDR1 is LNHDA and CDR2 is SQIVND (reference sequence). This CDR3 is 17 amino acids long. The V and J ends lost 6 bases and 6 bases, in that order; junction bases with no gene match: 16. CDR3 sequence: CASSPGQVFLIAGELFF. The CDR3 DNA sequence: TGTGCCAGTAGCCCAGGACAGGTTTTCTTAATCGCCGGGGAGCTGTTTTTT. Looking up the rest from reference TRBV19 and TRBJ2-2 gives the full variable domain: DGGITQSPKYLFRKEGQNVTLSCEQNLNHDAMYWYRQDPGQGLRLIYYSQIVNDFQKGDIAEGYSVSREKKESFPLTVTSAQKNPTAFYLCASSPGQVFLIAGELFFGEGSRLTVL.